This T cell receptor beta chain was recovered during a study of T cell repertoires in ileal Crohn's disease. The repertoire was sequenced with immunoSEQ multiplex PCR; TCRdb's copy has only in-frame clones and lacks some. The table lists about 12,000 clones, 80% to 85% of them singletons. This clone was observed once. The antigen is undetermined. Time point defined: neoterminal ileum biopsy at postoperative endoscopy, about 6 months after surgery. Adults with ileal or ileocolonic Crohn's disease and an indication for resection were eligible. The CDR3 has 14 residues. CDR1 and CDR2 (germline): MNHNY, SVGAGI (reference sequence). V was clipped by 2 bases and J by 8 bases; unmatched bases: 3. General study findings and limits: Compared with CD4 T cells, sorted CD8 cells carried more expanded clones. All patients with clonality above 26.8% had endoscopic recurrence.

Material: ileal tissue. This chain uses TRBV6-6 with TRBJ1-6; 7 bases fit TRBD1. This TCR came from an adult with Crohn's disease. The CDR3 DNA reads as TGTGCCAGCAGTTACCCAGGACAGGATTCACCCCTCCACTTT. Translating gives CASSYPGQDSPLHF.